The 25 T cell receptor beta chains presented below share a single source sample, sequenced in a study of blood T cell repertoires in COVID-19. Sequencing was performed with immunoSEQ multiplex PCR; in TCRdb, only in-frame clones are kept and a portion is missing. The table shows about 140,000 clones, with over 75% occurring only once. The sequenced sample consisted of peripheral blood. These receptors all stem from a woman aged 55-69 years with active COVID-19.

The rearrangement uses TRBV2 and TRBJ2-5; a possible D gene is TRBD1 (6 bases). The CDR3 consists of 13 residues. Trimming removed 6 bases at V and 0 bases at J, with 8 bases between. Germline V gene sequence: CDR1 SNHLY, CDR2 FYNNEI. The CDR3 reads CASRGQYQETQYF. CDR3 sequence (DNA): TGTGCCAGCAGAGGACAGTACCAAGAGACCCAGTACTTC. Variable domain in full (rest from reference TRBV2 and TRBJ2-5): EPEVTQTPSHQVTQMGQEVILRCVPISNHLYFYWYRQILGQKVEFLVSFYNNEISEKSEIFDDQFSVERPDGSNFTLKIRSTKLEDSAMYFCASRGQYQETQYFGPGTRLLVL.

J is TRBJ2-5 and V is TRBV24-1, with D possibly matching TRBD2 (6 bases). Germline lookup yields CDR1 KGHDR and CDR2 SFDVKD. V dropped 4 bases and J dropped 0 bases, with 17 bases sitting between them. There are 17 residues in the CDR3. The CDR3 is CATSDSVGLRYQETQYF. CDR3 in DNA: TGTGCCACCAGTGACTCCGTGGGACTCCGGTACCAAGAGACCCAGTACTTC.

This rearrangement joins TRBV20-1 to TRBJ1-5, with 7 bases that match TRBD1. V trimming: 3 bases; J trimming: 1 base; junction bases outside the gene matches: 9. There are 16 residues in the CDR3. CDR1 and CDR2 (germline): DFQATT, SNEGSKA (reference sequence). The chain's CDR3 is CSASARDSASNQPQHF. The CDR3 nucleotides are TGCAGTGCTAGTGCAAGGGACAGTGCGAGCAATCAGCCCCAGCATTTT.

The chain carries TRBV28 and TRBJ2-3, with TRBD2 identical over 10 bases. The CDR3 covers 16 residues. V trimming: 6 bases; J trimming: 2 bases; junction bases outside the gene matches: 8. The germline gives CDR1 MDHEN, CDR2 SYDVKM. CDR3 in DNA: TGTGCCAGCAGGGCCAGACTAGCGGGTCTCACAGATACGCAGTATTTT. This codes for CASRARLAGLTDTQYF.

The gene calls are TRBV4-1 and TRBJ2-2; 11 nucleotides agree with TRBD2. The CDR3 sequence is 19 residues long. The ends lost 0 bases at V and 5 bases at J; junction bases unmatched: 11. Germline V gene data show CDR1 as MGHRA and CDR2 as YSYEKL. The CDR3 DNA reads as TGCGCCAGCAGCCAAGAAAGGGGCCTAGCGGGAGGAGAAACCGGGGAGCTGTTTTTT. It is translated as CASSQERGLAGGETGELFF.

This clone came up once. The CDR3 DNA is TGTGCCAGCTCACCCTTGTCGGATAATTCACCCCTCCACTTT. Its translation: CASSPLSDNSPLHF. The chain uses TRBV18 and TRBJ1-6, with D hard to call. The CDR3 contains 14 residues. V lost 3 bases, J lost 5 bases, and 8 bases lay in between. The germline gives CDR1 KGHSH, CDR2 LQKENI.

The gene calls are TRBV11-2 and TRBJ2-2; D uncertain. Trimming removed 5 bases at V and 5 bases at J, with 9 bases between. This CDR3 has 13 residues. From germline, CDR1 is SGHAT and CDR2 FQNNGV. The CDR3 DNA follows: TGTGCCAGCAGCCCCAGGATGACCGGGGAGCTGTTTTTT. Translation gives CASSPRMTGELFF. Filled out from reference TRBV11-2 and TRBJ2-2, the complete variable domain reads EAGVAQSPRYKIIEKRQSVAFWCNPISGHATLYWYQQILGQGPKLLIQFQNNGVVDDSQLPKDRFSAERLKGVDSTLKIQPAKLEDSAVYLCASSPRMTGELFFGEGSRLTVL.

The chain has TRBV11-2 and TRBJ2-1, with TRBD2 matching 9 bases. Germline CDR1 and CDR2: SGHAT and FQNNGV. Trimming at V came to 1 base and at J to 0 bases, leaving 4 bases not matched to a gene. The CDR3 runs 17 residues. CDR3 bases: TGTGCCAGCAGCTTAGGGGGTAGCGGGAGCTCCTACAATGAGCAGTTCTTC. This gives the protein CASSLGGSGSSYNEQFF. Full variable domain (rest looked up from reference TRBV11-2 and TRBJ2-1): EAGVAQSPRYKIIEKRQSVAFWCNPISGHATLYWYQQILGQGPKLLIQFQNNGVVDDSQLPKDRFSAERLKGVDSTLKIQPAKLEDSAVYLCASSLGGSGSSYNEQFFGPGTRLTVL.

This rearrangement joins TRBV7-2 to TRBJ1-5, with D maybe TRBD1 (6 bases). This CDR3 comprises 14 residues. V was shortened by 5 bases and J by 4 bases, with 12 bases between the two germline ends. Germline assignment: CDR1 SGHTA and CDR2 FQGNSA. CDR3 coding DNA: TGTGCCAGCAGCCACGGGACATCGAATCAGCCCCAGCATTTT. Amino acids: CASSHGTSNQPQHF.

CDR3 coding DNA: TGTGCCAGCAGCTTGGTTACGGGGGACGGCTACACCTTC. Translating it yields CASSLVTGDGYTF. The chain employs TRBV5-6 and TRBJ1-2; the D gene is possibly TRBD1 (5 bases). The germline gives CDR1 SGHDT, CDR2 YYEEEE. V was pared by 0 bases and J by 8 bases, with 11 bases between. The CDR3 has 13 residues.

The chain carries TRBV28 and TRBJ1-2; TRBD1 aligns across 10 bases. Germline V gene data show CDR1 as MDHEN and CDR2 as SYDVKM. V was pared by 2 bases and J by 7 bases, with 7 bases of the junction left unmatched. This CDR3 contains 15 residues. The CDR3 DNA reads TGTGCCAGCAGTTTACCCCGGGACAGGGGAACTGGCTACACCTTC. Amino acids: CASSLPRDRGTGYTF.

The rearrangement joins TRBV13 to TRBJ1-1; D is perhaps TRBD1 (6 bases). With 6 bases removed from V and 0 bases from J, the gap between germline ends came to 8 bases. CDR3 length equals 13 residues. Germline V gene sequence: CDR1 PRHDT, CDR2 FYEKMQ (reference sequence). Here the CDR3 DNA reads TGTGCCAGCAGTCACAGGGTGAACACTGAAGCTTTCTTT. Residues: CASSHRVNTEAFF.

The chain links TRBV7-8 to TRBJ1-1, with a weak D call TRBD1 (5 bases). Trimming left V 2 bases short and J 6 bases short, with 16 bases between. CDR3 length: 15 amino acids. Germline loops: CDR1 SGHVS, CDR2 FQNEAQ. The CDR3 reads CASSLLRTGVAEAFF. Written as DNA, the CDR3 is TGTGCCAGCAGCTTACTACGGACGGGGGTGGCTGAAGCTTTCTTT.

This chain connects TRBV24-1 to TRBJ2-7, with 9 positions matching TRBD2. Germline assignment: CDR1 KGHDR and CDR2 SFDVKD. V was clipped by 0 bases and J by 1 base; unmatched bases: 9. This CDR3 comprises 18 residues. The CDR3 here is CATSDLLAGDLPSYEQYF. CDR3 nucleotide sequence: TGTGCCACCAGTGATTTGTTAGCGGGAGACCTCCCGTCCTACGAGCAGTACTTC.

Concerning this clone itself: A junction boundary mismatches the germline segment, possibly from a read error. The J gene is TRBJ2-3, the V gene TRBV28; 7 nucleotides agree with TRBD1. From germline, CDR1 is MDHEN and CDR2 SYDVKM. The CDR3 contains 14 residues. The CDR3 DNA reads as TGTGCCAGTCTACAGGGGTGGGGCACGGATACGCAGTATTTT. Translation: CASLQGWGTDTQYF. Complete variable domain (other parts from reference TRBV28 and TRBJ2-3): DVKVTQSSRYLVKRTGEKVFLECVQDMDHENMFWYRQDPGLGLRLIYFSYDVKMKEKGDIPEGYSVSREKKERFSLILESASTNQTSMYLCASLQGWGTDTQYFGPGTRLTVL.

The chain combines TRBV9 with TRBJ1-3, with D tentatively TRBD1 (5 bases). Germline V gene sequence: CDR1 SGDLS, CDR2 YYNGEE. V lost 2 bases to trimming and J lost 0 bases, with 12 bases between them. The CDR3 loop spans 16 amino acids. The CDR3 DNA reads TGTGCCAGCAGCGTCGACGACAGATACTCTGGAAACACCATATATTTT. Protein: CASSVDDRYSGNTIYF.

The rearrangement uses TRBV18 and TRBJ2-7, with TRBD1 matching 7 bases. The germline CDR1 and CDR2 sequences are KGHSH and LQKENI. The V segment lost 0 bases and the J segment 1 base; nucleotides outside the gene matches: 12. This CDR3 has 18 residues. The CDR3 is CASSPPKNRDRHSYEQYF. The CDR3 nucleotides read TGTGCCAGCTCACCACCGAAAAACCGGGACAGACATTCCTACGAGCAGTACTTC.

The genes are TRBV5-4 and TRBJ2-1, with 8 bases fitting TRBD2. V shed 4 bases, J shed 8 bases, and the junction held 11 bases outside the gene matches. CDR1 and CDR2 from the germline V gene are SGHNT and YYREEE (reference sequence). The CDR3 runs 15 residues. CDR3: CASSQWTSLGDEQFF. The CDR3 bases are TGTGCCAGCAGCCAGTGGACTAGCCTGGGCGATGAGCAGTTCTTC.

The chain is built from TRBV7-9 and TRBJ1-5, with TRBD1 identical over 10 bases. With 4 bases clipped from V and 7 bases from J, the junction kept 4 bases outside the gene matches. This CDR3 spans 14 amino acids. Germline-derived CDR1 and CDR2 are SEHNR and FQNEAQ (reference sequence). CDR3 amino acids: CASSSGTGAQPQHF. The CDR3 region has the DNA TGTGCCAGCAGCTCCGGGACAGGGGCCCAGCCCCAGCATTTT.

This sequence joins TRBV14 and TRBJ2-7; the D is unclear. The ends were cut back, 0 bases at V and 7 bases at J, with 13 bases in the middle. This CDR3 has 14 residues. CDR1 SGHDN and CDR2 FVKESK come from the germline V gene. CDR3 loop: CASSQDRRLKEQYF. The CDR3 DNA follows: TGTGCCAGCAGCCAAGATCGGCGGTTAAAGGAGCAGTACTTC.

The chain combines TRBV16 with TRBJ2-1, with 11 positions matching TRBD2. This CDR3 spans 11 amino acids. After removal of 6 bases from V and 16 bases from J, the junction contained 5 bases not matched to a gene. Germline lookup yields CDR1 KGHSY and CDR2 FQNENV. The CDR3 here is CASSDLAGGFF. CDR3 coding DNA: TGTGCCAGCAGTGACCTAGCGGGAGGCTTCTTC.

This chain joins TRBV12-3 or TRBV12-4 and TRBJ2-1; no clear D. The V and J ends lost 7 bases and 10 bases respectively, with 11 bases between them. The CDR3 length is 11 residues. The CDR3 DNA reads TGTGCCAGCATGGGCCTCCGGGAGCAGTTCTTC. Translation gives CASMGLREQFF.

This clone was picked up one time. The rearrangement links TRBV4-1 to TRBJ2-2; perhaps TRBD2 as D (5 bases). This CDR3 is 15 amino acids long. Trimming cost V 0 bases and J 3 bases, with 8 bases left between them. Germline V gives CDR1 MGHRA, CDR2 YSYEKL. This chain's CDR3 is CASSQDRGYTGELFF. The CDR3 nucleotides are TGCGCCAGCAGCCAAGATCGAGGGTACACCGGGGAGCTGTTTTTT.

The chain recombines TRBV7-9 with TRBJ1-4, with D possibly being TRBD1 (5 bases). Trimming shortened V by 1 base and J by 7 bases, and 10 bases separated the two germline ends. CDR1 is SEHNR, CDR2 FQNEAQ, per germline (reference sequence). The CDR3 covers 14 residues. CDR3 nucleotide sequence: TGTGCCAGCAGCTTAGGGGGCATAGGTGAAAAACTGTTTTTT. Translation gives CASSLGGIGEKLFF.

This chain links TRBV6-2 or TRBV6-3 with TRBJ2-3; 14 positions agree with TRBD2. J gave up 5 bases and V 2 bases, and 18 bases lay outside the gene matches. This CDR3 spans 21 amino acids. Per the germline V gene, CDR1 is MNHEY and CDR2 is SVGEGT. The CDR3 region is CASSYPDRLAGGLPNRDTQYF. The DNA of the CDR3 is TGTGCCAGCAGTTACCCCGATCGACTAGCGGGAGGGCTCCCGAATAGAGATACGCAGTATTTT.